These 19 T cell receptor beta chains were all obtained from the same sample, sequenced in a study of CD8+ T cells in alopecia areata. Treatment noted: oral pan-JAK inhibitor, 5-10 mg twice daily. RNA extraction and reverse transcription yielded cDNA as sequencing template. Data came from immunoSEQ multiplex PCR; TCRdb stores just in-frame clones and leaves some out. The table includes under 300,000 clones, around three fifths detected once. The sequences come from CD4+ T cells sorted from blood, collected between weeks 51 and 52, from a patient treated with tofacitinib. These receptors were taken from a human donor with alopecia areata.

This clone was found a few times. V usage is TRBV29-1 and J usage is TRBJ1-2; D unresolved. Trimming stripped 4 bases from V and 2 bases from J, with 11 bases between. Germline V gene sequence: CDR1 SQVTM, CDR2 ANQGSEA. The CDR3 runs 13 residues. Written as DNA, the CDR3 is TGCAGCGTTGGTGGGTGGAGAAACTATGGCTACACCTTC. This sequence encodes CSVGGWRNYGYTF.

A few counts support this clone. This chain joins TRBV19 and TRBJ1-2, with D uncertain. This CDR3 is built from 15 residues. Per the germline V gene, CDR1 is LNHDA and CDR2 is SQIVND (reference sequence). Trimming took off 1 base at V and 0 bases at J, with 9 bases between the two ends. The chain's CDR3 is CASSIAPGANYGYTF. The DNA for the CDR3 is TGTGCCAGTAGTATAGCCCCGGGAGCTAACTATGGCTACACCTTC.

The chain carries TRBV29-1 and TRBJ2-7, with 8 positions matching TRBD1. Germline V gene lookup returns CDR1 SQVTM and CDR2 ANQGSEA. V was clipped by 3 bases and J by 2 bases; unmatched bases: 3. The CDR3 extends over 13 amino acids. CDR3 residues: CSVETGEPYEQYF. DNA for the CDR3: TGCAGCGTTGAGACAGGGGAGCCCTACGAGCAGTACTTC.

The V call is TRBV25-1, the J call TRBJ1-5; 10 bases line up with TRBD1. Germline CDR1 reads MGHDK; CDR2 reads SYGVNS. The CDR3 has 14 residues. Trimming at V came to 5 bases and at J to 8 bases, leaving 6 bases not matched to a gene. In DNA form, the CDR3 reads TGTGCCAGCAGTCCGACAGGGGGCTATGAGCCCCAGCATTTT. It yields the protein CASSPTGGYEPQHF. The whole variable domain, filled in from reference TRBV25-1 and TRBJ1-5, reads EADIYQTPRYLVIGTGKKITLECSQTMGHDKMYWYQQDPGMELHLIHYSYGVNSTEKGDLSSESTVSRIRTEHFPLTLESARPSHTSQYLCASSPTGGYEPQHFGDGTRLSIL.

This clone was found once. The chain couples TRBV20-1 to TRBJ2-5; the D is unclear. Looked up from germline, CDR1 is DFQATT and CDR2 is SNEGSKA (reference sequence). This CDR3 region has 10 residues. V gave up 3 bases and J gave up 5 bases, with 4 bases separating them. This CDR3 is CSASDETQYF. The CDR3 DNA sequence: TGCAGTGCTAGCGATGAGACCCAGTACTTC.

The chain joins TRBV5-1 to TRBJ2-3, with a weak D call TRBD1 (5 bases). Germline V gene lookup returns CDR1 SGHRS and CDR2 YFSETQ. The CDR3 contains 12 residues. Trimming took off 2 bases at V and 4 bases at J, with 5 bases between the two ends. In nucleotides, the CDR3 is TGCGCCAGCAGCTTAGGGGCAGATACGCAGTATTTT. Translating it yields CASSLGADTQYF.

The rearrangement links TRBV25-1 to TRBJ2-5; 7 bases agree with TRBD2. This CDR3 region has 14 residues. V was pared by 11 bases and J by 1 base, with 10 bases of the junction left unmatched. CDR1 is MGHDK and CDR2 is SYGVNS in the germline V gene. The CDR3 here is CAVTEGGFQETQYF. CDR3 coding DNA: TGTGCCGTCACAGAGGGAGGGTTCCAAGAGACCCAGTACTTC.

The chain links TRBV7-3 to TRBJ2-3; D perhaps matches TRBD1 (6 bases). Trimming stripped 2 bases from V and 6 bases from J, with 12 bases between. CDR1 SGHTA and CDR2 FQGTGA come from the germline V gene. CDR3 length equals 14 residues. The CDR3 region is CASSLGGPPDTQYF. The CDR3 DNA reads as TGTGCCAGCAGCTTAGGGGGCCCGCCGGATACGCAGTATTTT.

This clone has only one observation. The chain couples TRBV30 to TRBJ2-2, with 7 nucleotides matching TRBD1. The V gene end was trimmed by 2 bases and the J gene end by 4 bases; junction bases not matched to a gene: 4. Germline V gene data show CDR1 as GTSNPN and CDR2 as SVGIG (reference sequence). The CDR3 runs to 14 residues. The CDR3 region is CAWSRGGSTGELFF. The CDR3 nucleotides read TGTGCCTGGAGTAGAGGGGGCTCCACCGGGGAGCTGTTTTTT.

V gene TRBV30 combines with J gene TRBJ1-2; D not certain. There are 12 residues in the CDR3. Per germline, CDR1 GTSNPN and CDR2 SVGIG (reference sequence). V lost 1 base to trimming and J lost 6 bases, with 9 bases between them. CDR3 nucleotides: TGTGCCTGGAGTGCGGCGTCTCATGGCTACACCTTC. It specifies CAWSAASHGYTF.

This sequence joins TRBV2 and TRBJ2-3; 8 bases match TRBD2. The V gene's germline CDR1 is SNHLY and CDR2 FYNNEI. The CDR3 has 15 amino acids. With V trimmed by 1 base and J by 8 bases, 8 bases remained unmatched. CDR3 protein: CASSEGGLEALTQYF. The CDR3 nucleotides read TGTGCCAGCAGTGAAGGGGGACTAGAGGCCCTTACGCAGTATTTT.

The chain combines TRBV19 with TRBJ2-7; D may be TRBD2 (6 bases). CDR3 length: 13 amino acids. V dropped 5 bases and J dropped 0 bases, with 8 bases sitting between them. Germline V gives CDR1 LNHDA, CDR2 SQIVND (reference sequence). CDR3 nucleotide sequence: TGTGCCAGTAGTGCGGGACGCTCCTACGAGCAGTACTTC. The encoded protein is CASSAGRSYEQYF.

The sample holds a few counts of this clone. This chain connects TRBV25-1 to TRBJ2-1, with D perhaps TRBD2 (5 bases). The CDR3 consists of 13 residues. The V gene lost 7 bases and the J gene lost 8 bases, with 15 bases spanning the gap. The V gene's germline CDR1 is MGHDK and CDR2 SYGVNS. CDR3 loop: CASTTAVGDEQFF. The CDR3 DNA reads as TGTGCCAGCACCACCGCGGTGGGAGATGAGCAGTTCTTC.

V gene TRBV30 combines with J gene TRBJ2-3, with D unclear. The V gene's germline CDR1 is GTSNPN and CDR2 SVGIG (reference sequence). CDR3 length equals 13 residues. V lost 5 bases to trimming and J lost 6 bases, with 15 bases between them. The CDR3: CAWSNPARDTQYF. CDR3 DNA: TGTGCCTGGTCCAACCCAGCCCGGGATACGCAGTATTTT.

The chain has TRBV4-1 and TRBJ2-7; TRBD2 matches 9 bases. The germline V gene has CDR1 MGHRA and CDR2 YSYEKL. With 4 bases clipped from V and 0 bases from J, the junction kept 10 bases outside the gene matches. The length of the CDR3 is 17 residues. CDR3 loop: CASSLPRASGASYEQYF. The CDR3 DNA is TGCGCCAGCAGCCTACCCCGGGCTAGCGGGGCCTCCTACGAGCAGTACTTC.

The chain couples TRBV4-1 to TRBJ2-2, with unresolved D. Germline V lookup: CDR1 MGHRA, CDR2 YSYEKL. CDR3 length: 15 amino acids. V lost 0 bases and J lost 2, with 7 bases in between. CDR3 region: CASSQEPVNTGELFF. CDR3 DNA sequence: TGCGCCAGCAGCCAAGAGCCCGTAAACACCGGGGAGCTGTTTTTT.

This clone was picked up a small number of times. V gene TRBV29-1 combines with J gene TRBJ2-7; D possibly corresponds to TRBD1 (6 bases). The length of the CDR3 is 13 residues. Trimming left V 5 bases short and J 6 bases short, with 17 bases between. CDR1 SQVTM and CDR2 ANQGSEA come from the germline V gene. In DNA form, the CDR3 reads TGCAGCGTTACCACAGGGAATCTAGGCGAGCAGTACTTC. As protein: CSVTTGNLGEQYF.

J is TRBJ1-3 and V is TRBV11-1, with a tentative D call TRBD1 (5 bases). The CDR3 runs to 14 residues. The germline V gene encodes CDR1 SGHAT and CDR2 FQDESV (reference sequence). V was clipped by 5 bases and J by 8 bases, with 16 bases between them. In DNA, the CDR3 is TGTGCCAGCAGCAACCGACGGGAGGGGCACACCATATATTTT. Encoded protein: CASSNRREGHTIYF.

This clone occurred once. The chain combines TRBV25-1 with TRBJ2-1; D uncertain. This CDR3 comprises 15 residues. Germline CDR1 reads MGHDK; CDR2 reads SYGVNS. Trimming left V 8 bases short and J 9 bases short, with 23 bases between. CDR3 sequence reads: CASGPHGRGLGEQFF. DNA for the CDR3: TGTGCCAGCGGGCCTCACGGGCGTGGGCTGGGTGAGCAGTTCTTC. Together with reference TRBV25-1 and TRBJ2-1, the CDR3 gives the full variable domain: EADIYQTPRYLVIGTGKKITLECSQTMGHDKMYWYQQDPGMELHLIHYSYGVNSTEKGDLSSESTVSRIRTEHFPLTLESARPSHTSQYLCASGPHGRGLGEQFFGPGTRLTVL.